These T cell receptor beta chains were read from a single sample in a study of blood T cell repertoires in COVID-19. Here immunoSEQ multiplex PCR was the method, and the copy in TCRdb shows in-frame clones only, minus some. This table holds about 260,000 clones, over 75% found once. Sample: peripheral blood. The receptor set was obtained from a human donor in a cohort sampled during active COVID-19. Both conserved end residues are part of each CDR3. A D gene is named only where the DNA matches it firmly. Size is stated for part of the rows, as once, few or many counts, or as a class when the clone is expanded.

CDR3 protein	CDR3 DNA	V gene	D gene	J gene	clone size
CASSLAFDRDEQYF	TGTGCCAGCAGTTTAGCTTTTGACAGGGACGAGCAGTACTTC	TRBV28	TRBD1	TRBJ2-7	.
CASSYGDRAFYGYTF	TGTGCCAGCAGTTACGGGGACAGGGCCTTCTATGGCTACACCTTC	TRBV6-5	TRBD1	TRBJ1-2	once
CASSIARLGSEQYF	TGTGCCAGTAGTATAGCTCGACTAGGTAGCGAGCAGTACTTC	TRBV19	.	TRBJ2-7	.
CASSPRESRYGYTF	TGTGCCAGCAGCCCGCGGGAGTCTCGGTATGGCTACACCTTC	TRBV7-2	.	TRBJ1-2	.
CASSPRTGQETQYF	TGTGCCAGTAGTCCGAGGACAGGTCAAGAGACCCAGTACTTC	TRBV19	TRBD1	TRBJ2-5	.
CASSLAGRSNKYF	TGCGCCAGCAGTCTGGCGGGCCGAAGCAACAAGTACTTC	TRBV5-1	.	TRBJ2-7	once
CATSREGHETQYF	TGTGCCACCAGCAGAGAGGGCCACGAGACCCAGTACTTC	TRBV15	.	TRBJ2-5	.
CASSSSSGSFVYEQYF	TGTGCCAGCAGTTCCTCTAGCGGGAGTTTCGTCTACGAGCAGTACTTC	TRBV27	TRBD2	TRBJ2-7	.
CASSLGTNSNQPQHF	TGCGCCAGCAGCTTGGGGACAAATAGCAATCAGCCCCAGCATTTT	TRBV5-1	.	TRBJ1-5	.
CASSPGGLRGYTF	TGTGCCAGCAGTCCAGGGGGTTTGCGAGGCTACACCTTC	TRBV25-1	TRBD1	TRBJ1-2	once
CASSGWTGAVTEAFF	TGTGCCAGCAGCGGTTGGACAGGGGCGGTCACTGAAGCTTTCTTT	TRBV11-2	TRBD1	TRBJ1-1	.
CASSDGRVNEQFF	TGTGCTAGCAGCGATGGGAGGGTGAATGAGCAGTTCTTC	TRBV7-7	TRBD2	TRBJ2-1	.
CASSPSGGGEQYF	TGTGCCAGCAGTCCTAGCGGGGGGGGCGAGCAGTACTTC	TRBV27	TRBD2	TRBJ2-7	.
CASSARSVGGPGEQYF	TGTGCCAGCAGCGCCCGGTCTGTGGGAGGGCCGGGCGAGCAGTACTTC	TRBV3-1/TRBV3-2	TRBD2	TRBJ2-7	.
CASMTSGPNQRQYF	TGTGCCAGCATGACGTCTGGTCCCAATCAGCGGCAGTACTTC	TRBV6-4	.	TRBJ2-7	once
CASSLIAGGNNEQFF	TGTGCCAGCAGCTTAATTGCGGGGGGAAACAATGAGCAGTTCTTC	TRBV7-3	TRBD2	TRBJ2-1	.
CASRWRAGAGELFF	TGTGCCAGCAGGTGGAGGGCTGGCGCCGGGGAGCTGTTTTTT	TRBV28	.	TRBJ2-2	.
CASSLAASGRTTDTQYF	TGCGCCAGCAGCTTGGCCGCTAGCGGGAGAACCACAGATACGCAGTATTTT	TRBV5-1	TRBD2	TRBJ2-3	.
CASSVAGQGGGYTF	TGTGCCAGCAGCGTAGCTGGACAGGGAGGGGGCTACACCTTC	TRBV9	TRBD1	TRBJ1-2	.
CASSQETGTTGELFF	TGTGCCAGCAGCCAAGAGACAGGGACCACCGGGGAGCTGTTTTTT	TRBV3-1/TRBV3-2	TRBD1	TRBJ2-2	.
CASSRLARTVTTGELFF	TGTGCCAGCAGCCGCCTAGCCCGGACAGTCACCACCGGGGAGCTGTTTTTT	TRBV7-2	.	TRBJ2-2	.
CASSPGTSGGVETQYF	TGTGCCAGCAGCCCCGGGACTAGCGGGGGGGTCGAGACCCAGTACTTC	TRBV6-2/TRBV6-3	TRBD2	TRBJ2-5	.
CASSSPLTSGHQYF	TGTGCCAGCAGCTCCCCGCTGACTAGCGGCCATCAGTATTTT	TRBV5-6	TRBD2	TRBJ2-3	.
CASSLSQGTYEQYF	TGTGCCAGCAGCTTATCGCAGGGGACCTACGAGCAGTACTTC	TRBV11-2	.	TRBJ2-7	.
CASSPRDRGGYEQYF	TGCGCCAGCAGCCCACGGGACAGGGGTGGTTACGAGCAGTACTTC	TRBV5-1	TRBD1	TRBJ2-7	once
CASTLLSEQFF	TGTGCCAGCACCCTATTATCTGAGCAGTTCTTC	TRBV6-5	.	TRBJ2-1	once
CASSLLAGTGNEQFF	TGTGCCAGCAGTCTCCTAGCGGGAACCGGCAATGAGCAGTTCTTC	TRBV28	TRBD2	TRBJ2-1	.
CSASRDGAGVNYNEQFF	TGCAGTGCTAGTAGGGACGGAGCGGGAGTAAACTACAATGAGCAGTTCTTC	TRBV20-1	TRBD2	TRBJ2-1	once
CASSQGLYEAFF	TGTGCCAGCAGCCAAGGACTCTACGAAGCTTTCTTT	TRBV4-2	.	TRBJ1-1	.
CASSYGTGNQPQHF	TGTGCCAGCAGTTATGGGACAGGCAATCAGCCCCAGCATTTT	TRBV13	TRBD1	TRBJ1-5	.
CASRPHSSSSGGRFTEAFF	TGTGCCAGCAGACCCCACTCCTCCTCCAGTGGGGGGAGGTTCACTGAAGCTTTCTTT	TRBV27	.	TRBJ1-1	once
CASSFVGADGYTF	TGTGCCAGCAGCTTTGTAGGGGCAGATGGCTACACCTTC	TRBV7-2	.	TRBJ1-2	.
CASSRLAGGFQETQYF	TGTGCCAGCAGCCGACTAGCGGGGGGGTTCCAAGAGACCCAGTACTTC	TRBV5-4	TRBD2	TRBJ2-5	.
CASSQGTVNYGYTF	TGTGCCAGCAGCCAGGGGACAGTAAACTATGGCTACACCTTC	TRBV3-1/TRBV3-2	TRBD1	TRBJ1-2	.
CASSQGLATYEQYF	TGCGCCAGCAGCCAAGGTCTAGCGACCTACGAGCAGTACTTC	TRBV4-3	.	TRBJ2-7	few
CASSQAGTGAAFF	TGTGCCAGCAGCCAAGCGGGAACAGGGGCGGCTTTCTTT	TRBV3-1/TRBV3-2	TRBD1	TRBJ1-1	.
CASAITVENYGYTF	TGTGCCAGTGCAATTACAGTGGAAAACTATGGCTACACCTTC	TRBV2	.	TRBJ1-2	few
CASKEWGQLYGYTF	TGTGCCAGTAAGGAATGGGGACAATTATATGGCTACACCTTC	TRBV19	.	TRBJ1-2	.
CASSAGQTSNQPQHF	TGTGCCAGCTCAGCGGGACAGACTAGCAATCAGCCCCAGCATTTT	TRBV18	TRBD1	TRBJ1-5	.
CASSEAAGFGNTIYF	TGTGCCAGCAGTGAAGCTGCGGGGTTCGGAAACACCATATATTTT	TRBV6-1	.	TRBJ1-3	once